This T cell receptor beta chain originates from a study of technical replicates of blood from a handful of donors. Sequencing was performed with immunoSEQ multiplex PCR; in TCRdb, only in-frame clones are kept and a portion is missing. The table lists about 56,000 clones, over 90% of them singletons, with 4.3% in the top ten. Germline-derived CDR1 and CDR2 are SNHLY and FYNNEI. Trimming took off 5 bases at V and 0 bases at J, with 8 bases between the two ends. The CDR3 is 14 residues long. The receptor comes from a human donor in good health. Some clones in this sample may be carry-over from other donors' samples. The sequenced sample consisted of PBMCs. This chain uses TRBV2 with TRBJ1-5; possibly TRBD1 for D (6 bases). As DNA, the CDR3 is TGTGCCAGCAGTCAGGACAGTAGCAATCAGCCCCAGCATTTT. This translates into CASSQDSSNQPQHF.